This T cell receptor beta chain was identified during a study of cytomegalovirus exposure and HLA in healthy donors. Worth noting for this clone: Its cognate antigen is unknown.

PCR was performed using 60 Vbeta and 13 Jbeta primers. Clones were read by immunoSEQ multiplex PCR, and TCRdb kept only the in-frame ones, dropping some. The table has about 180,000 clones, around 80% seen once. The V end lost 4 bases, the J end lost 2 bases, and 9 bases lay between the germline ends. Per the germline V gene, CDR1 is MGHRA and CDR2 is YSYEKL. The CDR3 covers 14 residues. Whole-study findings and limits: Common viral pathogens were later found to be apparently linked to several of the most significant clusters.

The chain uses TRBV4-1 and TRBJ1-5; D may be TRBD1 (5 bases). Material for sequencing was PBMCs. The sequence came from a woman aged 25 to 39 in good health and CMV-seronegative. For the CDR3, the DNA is TGCGCCAGCAGCCGGTCACAGGGCAATCAGCCCCAGCATTTT. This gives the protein CASSRSQGNQPQHF.